This T cell receptor (beta chain) was recorded in a study of blood T cell repertoires in COVID-19. About the study: PBMCs, B-cell-depleted T cells, or T cells were the source of the cDNA or gDNA that made up the material.

Trimming cost V 1 base and J 10 bases, with 20 bases left between them. The CDR3 runs 16 residues. Looked up from germline, CDR1 is SGHRS and CDR2 is YFSETQ. This clone was counted once. Original methodology: Researchers report that nucleated cell counts were estimated from reference gene primer amplification. Measured with immunoSEQ multiplex PCR; TCRdb has only the in-frame clones, and not every one. V and J calls and clone size are copied from that table; D and trimming were computed from the DNA. The table has roughly 100,000 clones, roughly 84% seen once. Sample: peripheral blood. The TCR comes from a man aged 65 to 79 with active or convalescent COVID-19. J is TRBJ1-4 and V is TRBV5-1; D unresolved. The CDR3 is CASSLNPPPNEAKLFF. CDR3 nucleotide sequence: TGCGCCAGCAGCTTGAATCCTCCACCCAATGAAGCAAAACTGTTTTTT.